Shown below are 8 T cell receptor beta chains from a single sample sequenced in a study of OX40 agonist ivuxolimab in advanced cancers. Clones were sequenced by immunoSEQ multiplex PCR, and TCRdb holds only the in-frame ones, with some missing. The sample consists of tens of thousands of clones, roughly 84% of them appearing once. This specimen was CD4+ or CD8+ T cells sorted from blood, taken in a trial of the OX40 agonist ivuxolimab. All receptors come from an adult with an advanced solid tumor such as melanoma, head and neck, liver or kidney cancer.

The gene calls are TRBV5-1 and TRBJ1-1, with D unclear. The CDR3 has 19 residues. Germline loops: CDR1 SGHRS, CDR2 YFSETQ. The ends were cut back, 0 bases at V and 4 bases at J, with 25 bases in the middle. CDR3 nucleotides: TGCGCCAGCAGCTTGGTCACGGGGTACATTATGGAAGCAGGCACTGAAGCTTTCTTT. Protein: CASSLVTGYIMEAGTEAFF.

This clone appeared a single time. The chain has TRBV4-1 and TRBJ2-4, with a weak D call TRBD1 (6 bases). Germline-derived CDR1 and CDR2 are MGHRA and YSYEKL. The CDR3 spans 15 residues. Trimming left V 2 bases short and J 1 base short, with 9 bases between. This CDR3 reads CASSQQGSAKNIQYF. CDR3 sequence (DNA): TGCGCCAGCAGCCAACAGGGGTCGGCCAAAAACATTCAGTACTTC.

The chain joins TRBV6-6 to TRBJ1-3; a possible D gene is TRBD1 (6 bases). Germline values: CDR1 MNHNY, CDR2 SVGAGI (reference sequence). Deletions cut 7 bases from V and 4 bases from J, with 11 bases between. The CDR3 contains 13 residues. CDR3: CASIGGTGNTIYF. CDR3 nucleotides: TGTGCCAGCATTGGGGGCACCGGAAACACCATATATTTT.

This chain links TRBV5-4 with TRBJ2-7; D may correspond to TRBD1 or TRBD2 (5 bases each). The CDR3 sequence is 14 residues long. V was pared by 3 bases and J by 0 bases, with 10 bases between. Germline V gene sequence: CDR1 SGHNT, CDR2 YYREEE (reference sequence). CDR3 sequence reads: CASSSPGPSYEQYF. The CDR3 DNA reads TGTGCCAGCAGCTCGCCGGGACCCTCCTACGAGCAGTACTTC.

This rearrangement joins TRBV6-6 to TRBJ1-2, with D perhaps TRBD1 (6 bases). Germline V gene data show CDR1 as MNHNY and CDR2 as SVGAGI (reference sequence). V was trimmed by 6 bases and J by 6 bases, leaving 20 bases between them. CDR3 size: 15 residues. Here the CDR3 reads CASSGSGAEVHGYTF. DNA of the CDR3: TGTGCCAGCAGCGGATCGGGGGCCGAGGTCCATGGCTACACCTTC.

This clone was counted a single time. The CDR3 DNA reads as TGTGCCAGCAGGGGACACACTAATGAAAAACTGTTTTTT. Translation gives CASRGHTNEKLFF. The chain recombines TRBV27 with TRBJ1-4, with a possible D match to TRBD1 (6 bases). V lost 6 bases and J 2 bases, leaving 7 bases between the germline ends. Germline CDR1 reads MNHEY; CDR2 reads SMNVEV (reference sequence). This CDR3 is 13 amino acids long.

CDR3 residues: CASSLIDETQYF. DNA of the CDR3: TGTGCCAGCAGCTTAATTGACGAGACCCAGTACTTC. The rearrangement uses TRBV5-4 and TRBJ2-5; D is undetermined. Trimming cost V 2 bases and J 5 bases, with 7 bases left between them. Germline lookup yields CDR1 SGHNT and CDR2 YYREEE (reference sequence). This CDR3 comprises 12 residues.

The rearrangement links TRBV7-2 to TRBJ2-1; D uncertain. V lost 6 bases and J 4 bases, leaving 7 bases between the germline ends. This CDR3 contains 12 residues. Looked up from germline, CDR1 is SGHTA and CDR2 is FQGNSA. The CDR3, as DNA: TGTGCCAGCAGTTCACAGTACAATGAGCAGTTCTTC. Its protein product is CASSSQYNEQFF.